This TCR beta chain is from a study of technical replicates of blood from a few donors (dated by TCRdb to about 2017). Receptor amplification or capture employed the immunoSEQ multiplex PCR assay. Sourced from immuneACCESS, this table was stored by TCRdb with only in-frame sequences that have V and J called. A share of the clones is absent; for the studies checked, an unresolved V gene accounts for under half, and the remainder has no known explanation. Across this sample there are under 95,000 clones, with nearly 98% seen only once. Roughly 0.16% of the sample belongs to the ten largest clones. Regarding this clone: It lacks a known antigen. Base qualities are not recorded, but no much larger clone differs from it by a single base. Other DNA sequences in the same sample also yield this CDR3.

Counted from cysteine to phenylalanine, this CDR3 has 14 amino acids. Just CDR3 DNA is preserved here, 42 bases in frame from base 1. The germline V gene (reference sequence) provides CDR1 LNHDA and CDR2 SQIVND. Cut back by 10 bases and 0 bases, the V and J ends lie 12 bases apart. The rearranged segments are TRBV19 and TRBJ2-2; the D gene is perhaps TRBD2, on 6 matching bases. Specimen: T cells isolated from PBMCs. This receptor was identified in a human donor in good health. The CDR3 protein: CATQGGTNTGELFF. At the DNA level, the sequence is TGTGCCACCCAAGGAGGGACGAACACCGGGGAGCTGTTTTTT.